Below are 14 T cell receptor beta chains sequenced from a single sample in a study of Graves' ophthalmopathy and Graves' hyperthyroidism. The TCR beta CDR3 regions underwent amplification from RNA transcripts. HTBI-primed RT-PCR formed the first round, and a multiplex PCR formed the second. Via MiXCR, TCRdb re-called the multiplex PCR reads, giving one row per CDR3 protein. The repertoire has about 740,000 distinct CDR3 sequences, 40% of them found once; the top ten carry around 40%. The sample taken for sequencing was peripheral blood. These TCRs come from an adult man with Graves' ophthalmopathy.

V usage is TRBV2 and J usage is TRBJ1-2; tentatively, D is TRBD1 (6 bases). The V gene lost 4 bases and the J gene lost 13 bases, with 25 bases spanning the gap. The CDR3 is 15 residues long. The V gene's germline CDR1 is SNHLY and CDR2 FYNNEI. The CDR3 region is CASSATRFGQIGPTF. The CDR3 DNA reads as TGTGCCAGCAGTGCTACCCGCTTTGGACAGATCGGCCCCACCTTC.

The gene calls are TRBV2 and TRBJ2-7; 11 bases line up with TRBD2. This CDR3 has 16 residues. V shed 8 bases, J shed 5 bases, and the junction held 14 bases outside the gene matches. Germline CDR1 SNHLY, CDR2 FYNNEI. The CDR3 loop is CASGAPGLADQNEQYF. The CDR3 coding sequence is TGTGCCAGCGGGGCACCGGGACTAGCGGACCAAAACGAGCAGTACTTC.

The V and J genes are TRBV10-1 and TRBJ2-5; a weak D match, TRBD2 (5 bases). The V gene's germline CDR1 is WNHNN and CDR2 SYGVQD (reference sequence). The CDR3 has 16 amino acids. V was shortened by 0 bases and J by 4 bases, with 15 bases between the two germline ends. CDR3 in DNA: TGCGCCAGCAGTGAGTCAAGAGGGTTGGCTGGAGAGACCCAGTACTTC. Its protein is CASSESRGLAGETQYF.

The V call is TRBV15, the J call TRBJ2-7; tentatively, D is TRBD1 or TRBD2 (5 bases each). The CDR3 has 14 residues. V was trimmed by 3 bases and J by 2 bases, leaving 11 bases between them. The germline CDR1 and CDR2 sequences are LNHNV and YYDKDF (reference sequence). The CDR3 region is CATSRHGGTYEQYF. The CDR3 nucleotides are TGTGCCACCAGCAGGCATGGGGGTACCTACGAGCAGTACTTC. Complete variable domain (other parts from reference TRBV15 and TRBJ2-7): DAMVIQNPRYQVTQFGKPVTLSCSQTLNHNVMYWYQQKSSQAPKLLFHYYDKDFNNEADTPDNFQSRRPNTSFCFLDIRSPGLGDTAMYLCATSRHGGTYEQYFGPGTRLTVT.

In the case of this clonotype: The junction differs from germline at one of its ends, possibly a read error. This rearrangement joins TRBV7-9 to TRBJ1-6, with 8 nucleotides matching TRBD1. The CDR3 is 16 amino acids. Germline CDR1 and CDR2: SEHNR and FQNEAQ (reference sequence). The CDR3: CASSLRGPSYNSPLHF. The CDR3 DNA follows: TGCGCCAGCAGCCTCAGGGGGCCGTCCTATAATTCACCCCTCCACTTT.

The sample holds many counts of this clonotype. The chain has TRBV6-5 and TRBJ2-5; 9 nucleotides agree with TRBD2. The CDR3 runs to 15 residues. The junction had 5 bases not matched to a gene; V was cut back by 5 bases and J by 1 base. Germline CDR1 MNHEY, CDR2 SVGAGI. The CDR3 loop reads CASSTQAGGQETQYF. The CDR3 DNA reads as TGTGCCAGCAGTACCCAAGCGGGGGGCCAAGAGACCCAGTACTTC.

This chain uses TRBV10-3 with TRBJ1-2, with no clear D. Trimming removed 5 bases from V and 7 bases from J, with 20 bases in between. The CDR3 extends over 15 amino acids. Germline V CDR1 and CDR2: ENHRY, SYGVKD. CDR3 coding DNA: TGTGCCATCAGTTACTCGATCCCCGTACCAGGTGGCTACACCTTC. This codes for CAISYSIPVPGGYTF.

This chain uses TRBV2 with TRBJ1-4; 8 bases match TRBD1. Germline trimming cut 5 bases from V and 1 base from J; bases unmatched to any gene: 6. In germline, CDR1 is SNHLY, CDR2 FYNNEI. The CDR3 is made up of 16 amino acids. Here the CDR3 DNA reads TGTGCCAGCAGTTCCCATACAGGGGGAACTAATGAAAAACTGTTTTTT. Translation: CASSSHTGGTNEKLFF.

With respect to this clonotype: An end of the junction does not agree with germline; a read error may underlie this. The V gene is TRBV29-1, the J gene TRBJ1-1; TRBD1 matches at 10 bases. Germline-derived CDR1 and CDR2 are SQVTM and ANQGSEA. The CDR3 is 11 residues long. CDR3 loop: CSVEGQGGAFF. DNA of the CDR3: TGCAGCGTGGAAGGACAGGGGGGAGCTTTCTTT.

V and J are TRBV7-9 and TRBJ2-7; 9 bases are a match to TRBD1. The V segment lost 6 bases and the J segment 2 bases; nucleotides outside the gene matches: 8. Per germline, CDR1 SEHNR and CDR2 FQNEAQ (reference sequence). The CDR3 spans 15 residues. The CDR3 reads CASSTYRTGAYEQYF. CDR3 DNA sequence: TGTGCCAGCAGTACTTATAGGACAGGGGCCTACGAGCAGTACTTC.

The V gene is TRBV14, the J gene TRBJ1-1; the D is unclear. The germline CDR1 and CDR2 sequences are SGHDN and FVKESK. The CDR3 length is 16 residues. V gave up 0 bases and J gave up 1 base, with 12 bases separating them. This chain's CDR3 is CASSQDRRLPNTEAFF. The CDR3 DNA follows: TGTGCCAGCAGCCAAGATAGAAGGCTGCCGAACACTGAAGCTTTCTTT.

The chain's CDR3 is CASSDRKGNYEQYF. CDR3 nucleotide sequence: TGTGCCAGCAGCGACAGGAAAGGAAACTACGAGCAGTACTTC. The chain combines TRBV11-2 with TRBJ2-5, with D possibly matching TRBD1 (6 bases). The closer fit of TRBJ2-7 to the DNA end suggests the J call may be wrong. Germline V gives CDR1 SGHAT, CDR2 FQNNGV. This CDR3 is 14 amino acids long.

The V gene is TRBV19, the J gene TRBJ2-7, with D unresolved. Germline V lookup: CDR1 LNHDA, CDR2 SQIVND (reference sequence). The CDR3 consists of 12 residues. The V end was cut by 3 bases, the J end by 5 bases, with 8 bases between. For the CDR3, the DNA is TGTGCCAGTAGTATCAGTGGAGACGAGCAGTACTTC. Its protein product is CASSISGDEQYF.

This clonotype was observed a handful of times. The rearrangement uses TRBV25-1 and TRBJ2-2, with TRBD2 matching over 9 bases. After removal of 6 bases from V and 7 bases from J, the junction contained 15 bases not matched to a gene. CDR3 size: 17 residues. CDR1 and CDR2 from the germline V gene are MGHDK and SYGVNS. CDR3 sequence reads: CASSQGDGGRAVGELFF. DNA of the CDR3: TGTGCCAGCAGCCAAGGTGATGGCGGGAGGGCCGTCGGGGAGCTGTTTTTT.